The present entry profiles one T cell receptor beta chain with its context. With 2 bases removed from V and 9 bases from J, the gap between germline ends came to 11 bases. Germline-derived CDR1 and CDR2 are GTSNPN and SVGIG (reference sequence). The CDR3 length is 13 residues. In the authors' workflow: Amplification of reference gene primers provided the estimated nucleated cell counts. Sequenced by immunoSEQ multiplex PCR; TCRdb stores in-frame clones only, minus some. Clone size and the V and J calls come from that table; the DNA yielded D and trimming. The sample holds 450,000 to 500,000 clones, 87% seen once. This sample is drawn from a study of blood T cell repertoires in COVID-19. Overall study: COVID-19 samples, acute and convalescent, were from the United States, Italy and Spain. The cDNA or gDNA used as material had been derived from T cells, B-cell-depleted T cells, or PBMCs.

Cohort 3 recovered donors had two negative PCRs, clearance, or symptom resolution. The chain recombines TRBV30 with TRBJ1-6; D unresolved. This sequence originates from a woman aged 18-29 years who had recovered from COVID-19. The specimen sequenced was PBMCs or T cells enriched from blood (not recorded which). CDR3: CAWSNRSGSPLHF. CDR3 bases: TGTGCCTGGAGTAATAGGTCGGGTTCACCCCTCCACTTT.